This T cell receptor beta chain appears in the sequencing data of a study of blood T cell repertoires in COVID-19. The table came from immunoSEQ multiplex PCR; TCRdb's copy has only in-frame clones and leaves some out. The table lists roughly 120,000 clones, more than 75% of them singletons. Trimming took 6 bases from V and 3 from J; bases not matched to a gene: 6. The CDR3 totals 14 residues. CDR1 is MNHEY and CDR2 is SVGEGT in the germline V gene. This TCR derives from a man aged 50 or older with active COVID-19. Sequences were obtained from peripheral blood. This chain connects TRBV6-2 or TRBV6-3 to TRBJ1-1; 8 nucleotides line up with TRBD1. The CDR3 reads CASSRTGTYTEAFF. In nucleotides, the CDR3 is TGTGCCAGCAGCAGGACAGGGACGTACACTGAAGCTTTCTTT.